The 9 T cell receptor beta chains below were found in one sample sequenced in a study of blood T cells in healthy people across ages. Using a J-beta primer mix together with a sample-barcoded 5' primer, a second PCR was run for roughly 6 to 11 cycles. TCRdb reanalysed the 5' RACE reads using MiXCR and keeps one entry per CDR3 protein. The sample gives around 320,000 distinct CDR3 sequences, 25% to 30% of which show up once; 29% is in the top ten. The sample was blood. The receptor set was obtained from a woman in her seventies in good health.

The J gene is TRBJ2-3, the V gene TRBV20-1; possible D gene TRBD2, 6 bases. The CDR3 is made up of 16 amino acids. CDR1 is DFQATT and CDR2 is SNEGSKA in the germline V gene (reference sequence). V lost 5 bases and J 0 bases, leaving 18 bases between the germline ends. CDR3 amino acids: CSAGPPRSGSTDTQYF. The CDR3 nucleotides are TGCAGTGCTGGCCCCCCCAGAAGCGGGAGCACAGATACGCAGTATTTT.

This chain connects TRBV5-4 to TRBJ2-3; tentatively, D is TRBD1 or TRBD2 (6 bases each). Trimming shortened V by 6 bases and J by 6 bases, and 14 bases separated the two germline ends. The CDR3 is made up of 13 amino acids. Germline CDR1 and CDR2: SGHNT and YYREEE (reference sequence). The CDR3 loop reads CASTRRGADTQYF. Here the CDR3 DNA reads TGTGCCAGCACCCGGAGGGGGGCGGATACGCAGTATTTT.

The chain uses TRBV6-2 or TRBV6-3 and TRBJ2-6; D remains ambiguous. This CDR3 contains 15 residues. Deletions cut 2 bases from V and 2 bases from J, with 7 bases between. In germline, CDR1 is MNHEY, CDR2 SVGEGT. In DNA, the CDR3 is TGTGCCAGCAGTTACCGGGCAACTGGGGCCAACGTCCTGACTTTC. Amino acid sequence: CASSYRATGANVLTF.

This clonotype was counted a few times. The genes are TRBV7-9 and TRBJ2-1; D remains ambiguous. The germline V and J ends were trimmed by 0 bases and 7 bases, with 4 bases remaining between them. Germline lookup yields CDR1 SEHNR and CDR2 FQNEAQ (reference sequence). This CDR3 has 12 amino acids. The CDR3: CASSLAVNEQFF. The CDR3 DNA is TGTGCCAGCAGCTTAGCGGTTAATGAGCAGTTCTTC.

The chain employs TRBV4-1 and TRBJ2-2; weak D call: TRBD2 (6 bases). This CDR3 comprises 19 residues. Trimming shortened V by 0 bases and J by 4 bases, and 21 bases separated the two germline ends. In germline, CDR1 is MGHRA, CDR2 YSYEKL. DNA of the CDR3: TGCGCCAGCAGCCAAGATCCCGCTTTGGCGGGGTACACCACCGGGGAGCTGTTTTTT. This codes for CASSQDPALAGYTTGELFF.

J is TRBJ2-3 and V is TRBV7-3, with TRBD2 as a possible D gene (7 bases). The CDR3 is 19 amino acids. Trimming stripped 0 bases from V and 6 bases from J, with 25 bases between. Germline V gene data show CDR1 as SGHTA and CDR2 as FQGTGA. The CDR3 region has the DNA TGTGCCAGCAGCTTAACGGGGGGGCAGGGCCGTAAAAATTTGGATACGCAGTATTTT. The encoded protein is CASSLTGGQGRKNLDTQYF.

This clonotype was found once. J is TRBJ2-5 and V is TRBV9; D gene uncertain. Trimming shortened V by 0 bases and J by 5 bases, and 14 bases separated the two germline ends. The germline V gene encodes CDR1 SGDLS and CDR2 YYNGEE. This CDR3 comprises 15 residues. The DNA of the CDR3 is TGTGCCAGCAGCGTAGAGGCCAGAGCCGGGGAGACCCAGTACTTC. Translated: CASSVEARAGETQYF. The full variable domain, its missing parts supplied by reference TRBV9 and TRBJ2-5, is DSGVTQTPKHLITATGQRVTLRCSPRSGDLSVYWYQQSLDQGLQFLIQYYNGEERAKGNILERFSAQQFPDLHSELNLSSLELGDSALYFCASSVEARAGETQYFGPGTRLLVL.

This clonotype has ten or more counts. The chain combines TRBV10-3 with TRBJ2-5; TRBD2 matches at 13 bases. Germline CDR1 is ENHRY and CDR2 is SYGVKD. After removal of 3 bases from V and 5 bases from J, the junction contained 18 bases not matched to a gene. The length of the CDR3 is 20 residues. CDR3 DNA sequence: TGTGCCATCAGTGATGGGACTAGCGGGATTTTGGGGCCCCAAGGCGAGACCCAGTACTTC. This gives the protein CAISDGTSGILGPQGETQYF.

The chain carries TRBV12-2 and TRBJ2-5; the D call in the table, TRBD1, was not verified against the DNA. The J call may be incorrect, as the DNA end agrees better with TRBJ2-7. TRBV12-2 represents a pseudogene. The CDR3 contains 16 residues. The CDR3, as DNA: TGTGCAAGTCGCTCCCATGCCGGGACAGGAGACTACGAGCAGTACTTC. Amino acid sequence: CASRSHAGTGDYEQYF.